What follows are 32 T cell receptor beta chains derived from one specimen sequenced in a study of beta chain features in type 1 diabetes. Findings and caveats of the study: All four CD4+ subsets from Type 1 diabetes patients carried moderately but significantly shorter TCRB CDR3s.

These receptors have no identified antigens. Isolated RNA was reverse transcribed in full, so expressed TCRB transcripts were sequenced. TCRdb's table, derived via immunoSEQ multiplex PCR, lists solely in-frame clones and lacks some. The repertoire includes about 52,000 clones, less than 55% of them detected once, and approximately 1.3% sits in the top ten. The specimen sequenced was Tregs from blood. The receptors originated from a man aged 30-40 years with type 1 diabetes.

This clone came up a few times. The chain couples TRBV6-5 to TRBJ1-1; D not certain. The CDR3 length is 13 residues. Germline values: CDR1 MNHEY, CDR2 SVGAGI. V gave up 9 bases and J gave up 3 bases, with 14 bases separating them. CDR3 coding DNA: TGTGCCAGTAGCCAGTACCTTTACACTGAAGCTTTCTTT. This codes for CASSQYLYTEAFF.

V is TRBV5-4 and J is TRBJ2-7, with 13 bases lining up with TRBD2. This CDR3 has 15 residues. Germline values: CDR1 SGHNT, CDR2 YYREEE (reference sequence). J lost 7 bases, V lost 4 bases, and 8 bases had no gene match. CDR3 nucleotide sequence: TGTGCCAGCAGCCCCCGGACTAGCGGGAGTGGGGAGCAGTACTTC. Translation gives CASSPRTSGSGEQYF.

The chain has TRBV18 and TRBJ2-7; TRBD2 agrees at 11 bases. Trimming removed 3 bases from V and 2 bases from J; junction bases left unmatched: 6. The CDR3 has 16 residues. Germline CDR1 KGHSH, CDR2 LQKENI. The CDR3 sequence: CASSPKLAGDTYEQYF. The CDR3 DNA reads TGTGCCAGCTCACCGAAACTAGCGGGGGACACCTACGAGCAGTACTTC.

In this sample, this clone turned up a few times. The chain combines TRBV7-9 with TRBJ1-4, with D hard to call. The V gene's germline CDR1 is SEHNR and CDR2 FQNEAQ (reference sequence). V lost 4 bases and J lost 8, with 17 bases in between. The CDR3 is 15 amino acids. DNA of the CDR3: TGTGCCAGCAGCTCCCAAGGGAGTGAGGGAGAAAAACTGTTTTTT. Its protein product is CASSSQGSEGEKLFF.

This clone was seen a handful of times. The chain has TRBV7-3 and TRBJ2-5, with 7 bases that match TRBD1. Germline V gene sequence: CDR1 SGHTA, CDR2 FQGTGA. CDR3 size: 13 residues. After removal of 3 bases from V and 5 bases from J, the junction contained 3 bases not matched to a gene. CDR3 loop: CASSFDREETQYF. The CDR3 DNA follows: TGTGCCAGCAGCTTTGACAGGGAGGAGACCCAGTACTTC.

There are a few counts of this clone. The J gene is TRBJ1-2, the V gene TRBV10-3; tentative D call: TRBD1 (5 bases). The CDR3 runs to 15 residues. Germline lookup yields CDR1 ENHRY and CDR2 SYGVKD. V dropped 2 bases and J dropped 8 bases, with 18 bases sitting between them. As DNA, the CDR3 is TGTGCCATCAGTGAGGGGAGCGCCGGGGGGAGAGGCTACACCTTC. This codes for CAISEGSAGGRGYTF.

This clone occurred a few times. The chain couples TRBV4-3 to TRBJ2-7; the match to TRBD1 covers 7 bases. After removal of 3 bases from V and 10 bases from J, the junction contained 9 bases not matched to a gene. Germline CDR1 LGHNA, CDR2 YSLEER. The CDR3 consists of 13 residues. CDR3 region: CASSQAAGGIQYF. CDR3 coding DNA: TGCGCCAGCAGCCAGGCCGCAGGGGGAATCCAGTACTTC.

This clone has more than one count but fewer than ten. The V and J genes are TRBV9 and TRBJ2-7; possible D gene TRBD2, 5 bases. V lost 2 bases and J 6 bases, leaving 12 bases between the germline ends. The CDR3 totals 13 residues. Looked up from germline, CDR1 is SGDLS and CDR2 is YYNGEE. The CDR3 coding sequence is TGTGCCAGCAGCGTCGAGAATCGGGGCGAGCAGTACTTC. It yields the protein CASSVENRGEQYF.

The rearrangement uses TRBV9 and TRBJ2-2; D possibly corresponds to TRBD2 (5 bases). Between the trimmed V and J ends, which lost 0 bases and 0 bases, there was a span of 12 bases. CDR3 size: 17 residues. The germline V gene has CDR1 SGDLS and CDR2 YYNGEE. CDR3 sequence (DNA): TGTGCCAGCAGCGTAGACGCGGGTCTCGCGAACACCGGGGAGCTGTTTTTT. Protein: CASSVDAGLANTGELFF.

The sample holds a few counts of this clone. The CDR3 region is CSATGLAGPQETQYF. The CDR3 region has the DNA TGCAGCGCAACGGGACTAGCGGGGCCTCAAGAGACCCAGTACTTC. The genes are TRBV29-1 and TRBJ2-5, with TRBD2 identical over 13 bases. The CDR3 consists of 15 residues. Germline CDR1 SQVTM, CDR2 ANQGSEA. Trimming took 7 bases from V and 2 from J; bases not matched to a gene: 7.

The chain couples TRBV10-3 to TRBJ2-7, with 9 bases lining up with TRBD1. The germline V gene encodes CDR1 ENHRY and CDR2 SYGVKD. This CDR3 comprises 15 residues. V lost 4 bases and J lost 0; bases outside the gene matches: 4. CDR3 coding DNA: TGTGCCATCAGTGCACAGGGGGCTAGCTCCTACGAGCAGTACTTC. Protein product: CAISAQGASSYEQYF.

In its sample, this clone was seen a few times. The gene calls are TRBV29-1 and TRBJ2-3, with a tentative D call TRBD1 (6 bases). The V gene's germline CDR1 is SQVTM and CDR2 ANQGSEA. This CDR3 is 14 amino acids long. The germline V and J ends were trimmed by 5 bases and 5 bases, with 17 bases remaining between them. CDR3 in amino acids: CSVTGWQGLDTQYF. The CDR3 bases are TGCAGCGTTACGGGGTGGCAGGGGCTAGATACGCAGTATTTT.

This sequence joins TRBV2 and TRBJ1-2, with D possibly TRBD1 on 5 matching bases. Trimming left V 4 bases short and J 4 bases short, with 16 bases between. The CDR3 length is 15 residues. The germline CDR1 and CDR2 sequences are SNHLY and FYNNEI. The CDR3 reads CASSGGPGGGYGYTF. Written as DNA, the CDR3 is TGTGCCAGCAGTGGGGGCCCGGGTGGCGGCTATGGCTACACCTTC.

The chain employs TRBV11-1 and TRBJ2-6; perhaps TRBD2 as D (5 bases). Germline V gives CDR1 SGHAT, CDR2 FQDESV (reference sequence). V was cut by 2 bases and J by 0 bases, with 11 bases left in between. The CDR3 spans 17 residues. For the CDR3, the DNA is TGTGCCAGCAGCTTATCGCGGGTTCTCTCTGGGGCCAACGTCCTGACTTTC. The encoded protein is CASSLSRVLSGANVLTF.

This clone was seen more than once but under ten times. The rearrangement uses TRBV5-1 and TRBJ2-1, with 11 bases lining up with TRBD1. The CDR3 extends over 12 amino acids. J lost 12 bases, V lost 4 bases, and 3 bases had no gene match. CDR1 and CDR2 (germline): SGHRS, YFSETQ. The CDR3 sequence: CASSPGQGGQFF. The CDR3 nucleotides are TGCGCCAGCAGCCCGGGACAGGGGGGGCAGTTCTTC. The entire variable domain, with the rest obtained from reference TRBV5-1 and TRBJ2-1, is as follows: KAGVTQTPRYLIKTRGQQVTLSCSPISGHRSVSWYQQTPGQGLQFLFEYFSETQRNKGNFPGRFSGRQFSNSRSEMNVSTLELGDSALYLCASSPGQGGQFFGPGTRLTVL.

The chain carries TRBV7-2 and TRBJ2-7; TRBD1 is a possible D gene (5 bases). The CDR3 is 14 amino acids. The V end was cut by 5 bases, the J end by 7 bases, with 18 bases between. Germline V gene lookup returns CDR1 SGHTA and CDR2 FQGNSA. CDR3: CASSAVSGKGEQYF. Here the CDR3 DNA reads TGTGCCAGCAGCGCCGTTTCTGGGAAGGGGGAGCAGTACTTC.

This clone is judged medium-sized. The V call is TRBV10-3, the J call TRBJ2-5; no definite D call. V lost 0 bases to trimming and J lost 2 bases, with 7 bases between them. The CDR3 runs 14 residues. The germline gives CDR1 ENHRY, CDR2 SYGVKD. DNA for the CDR3: TGTGCCATCAGTGAGTCCAACCAGCAAGAGACCCAGTACTTC. Translation gives CAISESNQQETQYF.

This chain joins TRBV11-2 and TRBJ2-7; D is possibly TRBD1 (6 bases). Germline CDR1 is SGHAT and CDR2 is FQNNGV. V shed 5 bases and J shed 2 bases, with 13 bases lying between them. CDR3 size: 14 residues. CDR3 sequence (DNA): TGTGCCAGCAGCCGCCAACAGGGCCCCTACGAGCAGTACTTC. Protein product: CASSRQQGPYEQYF.

Only a few counts were recorded for this clone. The chain has TRBV6-6 and TRBJ2-5, with 8 nucleotides matching TRBD2. The germline V gene has CDR1 MNHNY and CDR2 SVGAGI (reference sequence). V lost 2 bases and J lost 5; bases outside the gene matches: 1. This CDR3 comprises 13 residues. CDR3 nucleotide sequence: TGTGCCAGCAGTTACGCGGGAGGTGAGACCCAGTACTTC. This gives the protein CASSYAGGETQYF.

The genes are TRBV18 and TRBJ2-5, with 7 bases fitting TRBD1. With V trimmed by 0 bases and J by 5 bases, 15 bases remained unmatched. There are 18 residues in the CDR3. Germline V gene lookup returns CDR1 KGHSH and CDR2 LQKENI. Here the CDR3 reads CASSPPTGTASQYETQYF. The CDR3 DNA is TGTGCCAGCTCACCACCGACCGGGACAGCTTCGCAGTATGAGACCCAGTACTTC.

The chain combines TRBV27 with TRBJ2-5; a possible D gene is TRBD2 (5 bases). CDR3 length: 15 residues. Germline CDR1 and CDR2: MNHEY and SMNVEV (reference sequence). Trimming left V 5 bases short and J 5 bases short, with 18 bases between. The CDR3 is CASSADYEGAETQYF. The CDR3 nucleotides are TGTGCCAGCAGTGCCGATTACGAGGGTGCGGAGACCCAGTACTTC.

This clone has just a few counts. V gene TRBV18 combines with J gene TRBJ2-7; D is unresolved. The CDR3 extends over 13 amino acids. The germline V gene encodes CDR1 KGHSH and CDR2 LQKENI. The V end was cut by 3 bases, the J end by 2 bases, with 8 bases between. For the CDR3, the DNA is TGTGCCAGCTCACCCCCGTCCGCCTACGAGCAGTACTTC. As protein: CASSPPSAYEQYF.

This clone was counted only a few times. J is TRBJ2-1 and V is TRBV5-1, with 9 bases matching TRBD2. CDR1 SGHRS and CDR2 YFSETQ come from the germline V gene. This CDR3 is built from 15 residues. V was clipped by 5 bases and J by 10 bases; unmatched bases: 13. This CDR3 is CASSSGAGGRREQFF. CDR3 DNA: TGCGCCAGCAGTTCAGGAGCGGGAGGTCGGAGGGAGCAGTTCTTC.

V and J are TRBV4-2 and TRBJ2-1, with 9 nucleotides matching TRBD2. Germline assignment: CDR1 LGHNA and CDR2 YNFKEQ. The length of the CDR3 is 16 residues. The junction had 7 bases not matched to a gene; V was cut back by 4 bases and J by 3 bases. CDR3 in DNA: TGTGCCAGCAGCCGCTGGGATAGCGGGAGCTACAATGAGCAGTTCTTC. Protein sequence: CASSRWDSGSYNEQFF.

This clone appeared a single time. This chain uses TRBV2 with TRBJ2-3; 8 positions agree with TRBD2. V gave up 7 bases and J gave up 6 bases; unmatched junction bases: 9. The CDR3 length is 14 residues. The germline gives CDR1 SNHLY, CDR2 FYNNEI. CDR3 residues: CASNAGLVADTQYF. The CDR3 coding sequence is TGTGCCAGCAATGCGGGACTAGTGGCTGATACGCAGTATTTT.

This clone occurred a few times. The CDR3 bases are TGTGCCAGCAGTTTAATAGCGAGCACAGATACGCAGTATTTT. Translation gives CASSLIASTDTQYF. The chain uses TRBV28 and TRBJ2-3; D may be TRBD2 (5 bases). Germline-derived CDR1 and CDR2 are MDHEN and SYDVKM. Trimming removed 2 bases from V and 0 bases from J, with 6 bases in between. The CDR3 covers 14 residues.

This clone showed up just a few times. The chain combines TRBV5-8 with TRBJ2-1; 7 bases are a match to TRBD2. Germline trimming cut 0 bases from V and 4 bases from J; bases unmatched to any gene: 10. The CDR3 covers 17 residues. CDR1 is SGHTS and CDR2 is YDEGEE in the germline V gene. This CDR3 reads CASSLAVALGGYNEQFF. In DNA, the CDR3 is TGTGCCAGCAGCTTGGCCGTCGCGCTGGGAGGGTACAATGAGCAGTTCTTC.

The chain employs TRBV6-1 and TRBJ2-1, with D maybe TRBD1 (6 bases). Trimming left V 4 bases short and J 2 bases short, with 15 bases between. Germline lookup yields CDR1 MNHNS and CDR2 SASEGT. This CDR3 has 16 residues. Here the CDR3 reads CASSGAGTTTYNEQFF. CDR3 nucleotides: TGTGCCAGCAGTGGAGCAGGGACAACCACCTACAATGAGCAGTTCTTC.

This chain joins TRBV27 and TRBJ2-2; D call uncertain. The length of the CDR3 is 13 residues. Trimming stripped 0 bases from V and 4 bases from J, with 3 bases between. Germline V CDR1 and CDR2: MNHEY, SMNVEV (reference sequence). CDR3 in amino acids: CASSLSFTGELFF. DNA of the CDR3: TGTGCCAGCAGTTTATCCTTCACCGGGGAGCTGTTTTTT.

This clone was recorded a few times. The chain couples TRBV5-1 to TRBJ2-1; 7 bases line up with TRBD1. This CDR3 has 15 amino acids. Per germline, CDR1 SGHRS and CDR2 YFSETQ. V shed 0 bases, J shed 2 bases, and the junction held 2 bases outside the gene matches. The CDR3 sequence: CASSLDRGTYNEQFF. CDR3 DNA: TGCGCCAGCAGCTTGGACAGGGGTACCTACAATGAGCAGTTCTTC.

This chain uses TRBV11-2 with TRBJ2-7; maybe TRBD1 (5 bases). The germline V gene encodes CDR1 SGHAT and CDR2 FQNNGV. Deletions cut 0 bases from V and 6 bases from J, with 6 bases between. The CDR3 covers 12 residues. The CDR3 here is CASSLDQGEQYF. DNA for the CDR3: TGTGCCAGCAGCTTAGATCAGGGCGAGCAGTACTTC.

Only a few counts were recorded for this clone. V is TRBV28 and J is TRBJ2-1; no clear D. The CDR3 length is 10 residues. CDR1 and CDR2 (germline): MDHEN, SYDVKM. V lost 5 bases and J 8 bases, leaving 4 bases between the germline ends. The CDR3 reads CASSRYEQFF. CDR3 DNA sequence: TGTGCCAGCAGTCGTTATGAGCAGTTCTTC.